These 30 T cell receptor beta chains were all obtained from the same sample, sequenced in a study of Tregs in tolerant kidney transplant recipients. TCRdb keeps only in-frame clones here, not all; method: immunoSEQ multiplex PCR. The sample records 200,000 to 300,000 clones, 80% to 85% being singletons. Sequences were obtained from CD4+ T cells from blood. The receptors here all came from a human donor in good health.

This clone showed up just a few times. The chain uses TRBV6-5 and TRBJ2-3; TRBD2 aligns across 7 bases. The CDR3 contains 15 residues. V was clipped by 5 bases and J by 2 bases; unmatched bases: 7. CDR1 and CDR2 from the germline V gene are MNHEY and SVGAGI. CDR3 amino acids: CASSAPSGATDTQYF. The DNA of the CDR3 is TGTGCCAGCAGTGCCCCAAGCGGGGCCACAGATACGCAGTATTTT.

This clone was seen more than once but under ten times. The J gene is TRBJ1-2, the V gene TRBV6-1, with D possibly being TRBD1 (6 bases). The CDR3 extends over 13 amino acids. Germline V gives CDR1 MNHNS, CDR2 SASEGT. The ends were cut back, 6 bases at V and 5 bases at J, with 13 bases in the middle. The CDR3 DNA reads TGTGCCAGCAGCTTACAGGGACGGTATGGCTACACCTTC. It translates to CASSLQGRYGYTF.

CDR3 residues: CAISDLKTSVASYEQYF. The CDR3 DNA reads TGTGCCATCAGTGACCTTAAGACTAGCGTCGCCAGCTACGAGCAGTACTTC. The chain couples TRBV10-3 to TRBJ2-7; 8 nucleotides line up with TRBD2. The CDR3 consists of 17 residues. From germline, CDR1 is ENHRY and CDR2 SYGVKD. With 3 bases clipped from V and 3 bases from J, the junction kept 13 bases outside the gene matches.

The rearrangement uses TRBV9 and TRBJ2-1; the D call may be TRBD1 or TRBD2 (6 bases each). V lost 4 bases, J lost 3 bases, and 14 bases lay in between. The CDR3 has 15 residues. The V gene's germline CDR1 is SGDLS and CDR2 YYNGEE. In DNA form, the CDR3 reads TGTGCCAGCAGCAGAGACGGAGGGGGCTACAATGAGCAGTTCTTC. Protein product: CASSRDGGGYNEQFF. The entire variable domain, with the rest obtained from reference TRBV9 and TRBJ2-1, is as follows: DSGVTQTPKHLITATGQRVTLRCSPRSGDLSVYWYQQSLDQGLQFLIQYYNGEERAKGNILERFSAQQFPDLHSELNLSSLELGDSALYFCASSRDGGGYNEQFFGPGTRLTVL.

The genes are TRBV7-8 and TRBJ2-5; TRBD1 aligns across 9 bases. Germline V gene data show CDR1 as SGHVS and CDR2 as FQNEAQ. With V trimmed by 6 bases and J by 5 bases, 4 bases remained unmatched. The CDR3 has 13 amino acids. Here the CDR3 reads CASSTGGRETQYF. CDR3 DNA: TGTGCCAGCAGTACAGGGGGCCGGGAGACCCAGTACTTC.

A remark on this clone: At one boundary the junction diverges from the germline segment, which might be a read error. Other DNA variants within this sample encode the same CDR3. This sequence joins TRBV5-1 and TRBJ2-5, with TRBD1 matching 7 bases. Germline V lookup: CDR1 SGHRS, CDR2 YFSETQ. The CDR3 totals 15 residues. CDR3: CASSLVGTAAETQYF. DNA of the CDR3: TGTGCCAGCAGCTTGGTTGGGACAGCTGCCGAGACCCAGTACTTC.

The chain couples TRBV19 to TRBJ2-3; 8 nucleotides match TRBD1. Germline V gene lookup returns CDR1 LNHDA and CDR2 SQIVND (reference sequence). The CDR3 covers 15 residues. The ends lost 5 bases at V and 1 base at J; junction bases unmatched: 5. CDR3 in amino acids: CASSAGGAGTDTQYF. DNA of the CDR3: TGTGCCAGTAGTGCAGGGGGCGCGGGCACAGATACGCAGTATTTT.

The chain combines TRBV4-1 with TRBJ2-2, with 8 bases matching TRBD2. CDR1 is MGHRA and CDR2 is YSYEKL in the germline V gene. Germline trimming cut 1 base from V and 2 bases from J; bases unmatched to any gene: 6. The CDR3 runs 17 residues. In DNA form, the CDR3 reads TGCGCCAGCAGCCAAGCCCTGACTAGCGATAACACCGGGGAGCTGTTTTTT. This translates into CASSQALTSDNTGELFF.

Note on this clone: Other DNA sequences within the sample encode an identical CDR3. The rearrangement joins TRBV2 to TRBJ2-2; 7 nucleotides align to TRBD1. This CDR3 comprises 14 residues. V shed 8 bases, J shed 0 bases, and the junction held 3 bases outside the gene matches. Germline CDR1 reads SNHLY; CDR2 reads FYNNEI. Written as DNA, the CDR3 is TGTGCCAGCCGGACAGGAACGAACACCGGGGAGCTGTTTTTT. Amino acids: CASRTGTNTGELFF.

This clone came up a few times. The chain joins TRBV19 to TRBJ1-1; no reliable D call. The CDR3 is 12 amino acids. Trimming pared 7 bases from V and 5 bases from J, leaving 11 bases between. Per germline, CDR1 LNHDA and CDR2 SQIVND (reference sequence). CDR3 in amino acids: CASTSWRTEAFF. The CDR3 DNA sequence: TGTGCCAGTACCTCGTGGCGGACTGAAGCTTTCTTT.

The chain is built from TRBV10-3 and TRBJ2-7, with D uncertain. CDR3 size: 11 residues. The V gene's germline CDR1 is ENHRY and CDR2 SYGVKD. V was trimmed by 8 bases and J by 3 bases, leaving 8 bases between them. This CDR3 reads CAIGPNYEQYF. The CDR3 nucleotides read TGTGCCATCGGGCCAAACTACGAGCAGTACTTC.

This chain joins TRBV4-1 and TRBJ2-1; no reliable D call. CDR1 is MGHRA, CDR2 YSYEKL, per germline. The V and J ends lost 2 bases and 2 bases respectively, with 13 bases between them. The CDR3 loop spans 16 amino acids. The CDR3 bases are TGCGCCAGCAGCCAAAGAAGCGACTCCACCTACAATGAGCAGTTCTTC. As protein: CASSQRSDSTYNEQFF.

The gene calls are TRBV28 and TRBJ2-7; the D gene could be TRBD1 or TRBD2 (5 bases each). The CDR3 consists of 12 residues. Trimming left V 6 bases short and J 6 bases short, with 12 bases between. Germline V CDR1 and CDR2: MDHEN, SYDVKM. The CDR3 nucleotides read TGTGCCAGCAGAGGGACGGGCCGCGAGCAGTACTTC. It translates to CASRGTGREQYF.

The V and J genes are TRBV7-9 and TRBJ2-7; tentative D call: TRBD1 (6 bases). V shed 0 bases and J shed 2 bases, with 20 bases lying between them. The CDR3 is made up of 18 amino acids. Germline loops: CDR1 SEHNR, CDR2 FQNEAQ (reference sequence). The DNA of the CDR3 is TGTGCCAGCAGCTTAGCGCTTAATTTGGGGGCCACGGCCTACGAGCAGTACTTC. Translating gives CASSLALNLGATAYEQYF. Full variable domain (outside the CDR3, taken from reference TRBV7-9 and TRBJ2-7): DTGVSQNPRHKITKRGQNVTFRCDPISEHNRLYWYRQTLGQGPEFLTYFQNEAQLEKSRLLSDRFSAERPKGSFSTLEIQRTEQGDSAMYLCASSLALNLGATAYEQYFGPGTRLTVT.

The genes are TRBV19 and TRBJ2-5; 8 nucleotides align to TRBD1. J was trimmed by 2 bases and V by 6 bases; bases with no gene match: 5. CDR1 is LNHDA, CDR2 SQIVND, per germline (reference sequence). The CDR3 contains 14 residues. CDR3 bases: TGTGCCAGTAGCCGGAGACAGGGGCAAGAGACCCAGTACTTC. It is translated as CASSRRQGQETQYF. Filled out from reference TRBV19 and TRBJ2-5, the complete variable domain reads DGGITQSPKYLFRKEGQNVTLSCEQNLNHDAMYWYRQDPGQGLRLIYYSQIVNDFQKGDIAEGYSVSREKKESFPLTVTSAQKNPTAFYLCASSRRQGQETQYFGPGTRLLVL.

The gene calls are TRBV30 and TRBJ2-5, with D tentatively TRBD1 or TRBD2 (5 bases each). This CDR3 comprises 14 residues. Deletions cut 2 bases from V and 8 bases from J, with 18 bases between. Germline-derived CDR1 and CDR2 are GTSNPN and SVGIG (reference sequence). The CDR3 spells CAWSSDWGWITQYF. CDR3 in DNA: TGTGCCTGGAGTTCAGACTGGGGGTGGATAACCCAGTACTTC.

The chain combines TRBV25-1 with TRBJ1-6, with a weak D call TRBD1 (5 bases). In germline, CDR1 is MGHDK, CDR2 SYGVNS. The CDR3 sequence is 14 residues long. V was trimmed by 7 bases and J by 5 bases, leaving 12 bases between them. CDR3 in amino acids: CASTRAADNSPLHF. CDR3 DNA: TGTGCCAGCACCAGGGCAGCCGATAATTCACCCCTCCACTTT. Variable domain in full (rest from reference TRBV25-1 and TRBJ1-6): EADIYQTPRYLVIGTGKKITLECSQTMGHDKMYWYQQDPGMELHLIHYSYGVNSTEKGDLSSESTVSRIRTEHFPLTLESARPSHTSQYLCASTRAADNSPLHFGNGTRLTVT.

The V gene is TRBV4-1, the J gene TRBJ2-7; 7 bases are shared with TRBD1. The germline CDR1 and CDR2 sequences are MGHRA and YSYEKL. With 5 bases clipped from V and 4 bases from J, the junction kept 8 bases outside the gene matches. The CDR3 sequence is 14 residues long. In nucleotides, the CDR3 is TGCGCCAGCAGCTCCCGACAGGGAGAGTACGAGCAGTACTTC. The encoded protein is CASSSRQGEYEQYF.

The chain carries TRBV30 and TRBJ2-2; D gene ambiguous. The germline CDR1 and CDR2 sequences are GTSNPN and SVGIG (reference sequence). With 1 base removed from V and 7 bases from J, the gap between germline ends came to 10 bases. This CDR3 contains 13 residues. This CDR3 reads CAWSESMGGELFF. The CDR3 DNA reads TGTGCCTGGAGTGAAAGCATGGGCGGGGAGCTGTTTTTT.

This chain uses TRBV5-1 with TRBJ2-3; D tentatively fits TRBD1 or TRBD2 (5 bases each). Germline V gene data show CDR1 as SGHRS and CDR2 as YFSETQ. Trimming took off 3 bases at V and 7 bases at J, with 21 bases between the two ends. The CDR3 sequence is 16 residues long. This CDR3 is CASSWQPGTSRNTQYF. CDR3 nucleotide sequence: TGCGCCAGCAGCTGGCAACCCGGGACGTCTCGAAATACGCAGTATTTT.

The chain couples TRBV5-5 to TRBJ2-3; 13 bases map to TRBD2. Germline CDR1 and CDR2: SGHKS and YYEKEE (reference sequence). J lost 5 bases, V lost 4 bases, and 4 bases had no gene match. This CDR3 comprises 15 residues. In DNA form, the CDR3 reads TGTGCCAGCAGCACACGACTAGCGGGAGGAGATACGCAGTATTTT. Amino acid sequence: CASSTRLAGGDTQYF.

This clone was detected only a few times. Here the CDR3 DNA reads TGTGCCAGCAGGATAGACAGGGGGCGAGGGCAGCCCCAGCATTTT. This gives the protein CASRIDRGRGQPQHF. The rearrangement links TRBV6-1 to TRBJ1-5; 10 bases fit TRBD1. After removal of 6 bases from V and 7 bases from J, the junction contained 9 bases not matched to a gene. This CDR3 has 15 residues. Germline loops: CDR1 MNHNS, CDR2 SASEGT.

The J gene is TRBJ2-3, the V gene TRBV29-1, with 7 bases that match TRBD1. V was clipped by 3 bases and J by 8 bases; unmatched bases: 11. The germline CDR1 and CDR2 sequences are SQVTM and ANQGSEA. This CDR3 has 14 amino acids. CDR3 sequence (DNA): TGCAGCGTTGAGAGGGGGCCGAACTTAGGTACGCAGTATTTT. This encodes CSVERGPNLGTQYF.

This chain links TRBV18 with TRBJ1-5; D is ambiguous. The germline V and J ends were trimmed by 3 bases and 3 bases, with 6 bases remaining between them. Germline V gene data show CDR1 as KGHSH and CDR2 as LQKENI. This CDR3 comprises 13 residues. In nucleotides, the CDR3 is TGTGCCAGCTCACCGTCAATCAATCAGCCCCAGCATTTT. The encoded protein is CASSPSINQPQHF.

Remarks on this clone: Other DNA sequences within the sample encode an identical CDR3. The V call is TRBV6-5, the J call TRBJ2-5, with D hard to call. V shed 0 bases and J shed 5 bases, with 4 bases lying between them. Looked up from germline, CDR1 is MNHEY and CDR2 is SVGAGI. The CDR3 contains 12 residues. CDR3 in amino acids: CASSYSRETQYF. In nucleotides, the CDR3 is TGTGCCAGCAGTTACTCGCGTGAGACCCAGTACTTC.

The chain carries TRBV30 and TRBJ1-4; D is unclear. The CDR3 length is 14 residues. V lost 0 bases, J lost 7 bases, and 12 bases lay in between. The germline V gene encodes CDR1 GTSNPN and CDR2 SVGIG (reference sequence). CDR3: CAWSVAPVGEKLFF. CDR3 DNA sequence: TGTGCCTGGAGTGTAGCCCCGGTGGGTGAAAAACTGTTTTTT.

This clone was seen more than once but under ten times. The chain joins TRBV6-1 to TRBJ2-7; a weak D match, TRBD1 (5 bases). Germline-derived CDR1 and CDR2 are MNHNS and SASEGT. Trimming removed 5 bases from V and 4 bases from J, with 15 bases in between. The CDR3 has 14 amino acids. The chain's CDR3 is CASSRQPSSYEQYF. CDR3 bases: TGTGCCAGCAGTAGACAGCCATCCTCATACGAGCAGTACTTC.

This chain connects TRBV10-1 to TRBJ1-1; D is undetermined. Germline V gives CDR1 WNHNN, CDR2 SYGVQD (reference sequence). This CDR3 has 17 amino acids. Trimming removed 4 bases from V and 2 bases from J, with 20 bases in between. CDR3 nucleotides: TGCGCCAGCAGTGGCAGTTCCAGCGGACGGCGTAACACTGAAGCTTTCTTT. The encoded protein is CASSGSSSGRRNTEAFF.

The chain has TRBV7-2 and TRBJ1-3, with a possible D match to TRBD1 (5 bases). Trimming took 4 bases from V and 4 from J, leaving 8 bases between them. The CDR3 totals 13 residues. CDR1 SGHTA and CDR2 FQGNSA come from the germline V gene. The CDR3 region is CASSSGQGNTIYF. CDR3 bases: TGTGCCAGCAGCTCCGGACAAGGAAACACCATATATTTT. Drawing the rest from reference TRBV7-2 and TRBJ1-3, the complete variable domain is GAGVSQSPSNKVTEKGKDVELRCDPISGHTALYWYRQSLGQGLEFLIYFQGNSAPDKSGLPSDRFSAERTGGSVSTLTIQRTQQEDSAVYLCASSSGQGNTIYFGEGSWLTVV.

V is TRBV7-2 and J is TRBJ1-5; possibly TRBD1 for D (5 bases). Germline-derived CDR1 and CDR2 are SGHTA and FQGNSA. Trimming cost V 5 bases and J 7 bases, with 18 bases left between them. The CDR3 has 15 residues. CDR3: CASSPGGGREQPQHF. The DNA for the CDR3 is TGTGCCAGCAGCCCCGGCGGGGGAAGGGAACAGCCCCAGCATTTT.